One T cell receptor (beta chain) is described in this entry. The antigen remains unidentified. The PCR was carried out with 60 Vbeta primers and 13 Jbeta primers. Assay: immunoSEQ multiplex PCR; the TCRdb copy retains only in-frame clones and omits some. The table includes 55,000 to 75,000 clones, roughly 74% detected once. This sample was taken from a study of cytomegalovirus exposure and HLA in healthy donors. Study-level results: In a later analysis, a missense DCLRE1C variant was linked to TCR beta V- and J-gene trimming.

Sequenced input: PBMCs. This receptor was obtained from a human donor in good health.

The chain's CDR3 is CASSQPLLSGGPYGYTF. The CDR3 DNA is TGCGCCAGCAGCCAGCCCTTATTATCGGGGGGCCCCTATGGCTACACCTTC. The chain has TRBV4-1 and TRBJ1-2, with D maybe TRBD1 (6 bases). CDR1 and CDR2 from the germline V gene are MGHRA and YSYEKL. The CDR3 length is 17 residues. Deletions cut 3 bases from V and 4 bases from J, with 21 bases between.